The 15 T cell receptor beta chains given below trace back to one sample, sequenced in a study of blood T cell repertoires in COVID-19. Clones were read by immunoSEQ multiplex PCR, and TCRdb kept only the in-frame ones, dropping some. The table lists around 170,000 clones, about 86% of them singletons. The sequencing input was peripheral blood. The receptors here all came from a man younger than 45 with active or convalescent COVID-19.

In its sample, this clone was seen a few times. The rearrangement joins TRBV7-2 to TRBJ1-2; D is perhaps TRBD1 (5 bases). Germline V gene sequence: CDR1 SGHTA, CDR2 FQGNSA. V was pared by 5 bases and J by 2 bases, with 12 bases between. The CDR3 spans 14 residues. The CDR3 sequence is CASSLLTGNYGYTF. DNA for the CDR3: TGTGCCAGCAGCCTTCTAACAGGAAACTATGGCTACACCTTC.

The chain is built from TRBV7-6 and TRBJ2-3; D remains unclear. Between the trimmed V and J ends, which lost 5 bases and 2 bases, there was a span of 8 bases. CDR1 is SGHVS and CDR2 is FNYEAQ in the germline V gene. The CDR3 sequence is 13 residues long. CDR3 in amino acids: CASSRDTTDTQYF. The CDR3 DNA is TGTGCCAGCAGCCGCGACACCACAGATACGCAGTATTTT.

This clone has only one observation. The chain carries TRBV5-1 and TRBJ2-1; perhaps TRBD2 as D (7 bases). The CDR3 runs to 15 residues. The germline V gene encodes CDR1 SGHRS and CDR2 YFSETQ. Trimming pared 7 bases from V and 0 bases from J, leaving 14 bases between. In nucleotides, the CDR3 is TGCGCCAGCTCAACCGCGGGGGCCTCCTACAATGAGCAGTTCTTC. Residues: CASSTAGASYNEQFF.

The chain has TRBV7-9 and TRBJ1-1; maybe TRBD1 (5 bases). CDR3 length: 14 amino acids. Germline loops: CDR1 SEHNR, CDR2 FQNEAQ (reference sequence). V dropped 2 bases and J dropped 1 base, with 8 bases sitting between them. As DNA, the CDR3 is TGTGCCAGCAGCTTAAAGGGGTCGAACACTGAAGCTTTCTTT. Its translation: CASSLKGSNTEAFF.

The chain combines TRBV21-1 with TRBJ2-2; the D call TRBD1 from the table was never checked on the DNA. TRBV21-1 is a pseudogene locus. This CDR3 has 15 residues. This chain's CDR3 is CAILRDRDSPGELFF. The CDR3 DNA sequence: TGTGCCATACTGCGGGACAGGGATTCGCCCGGGGAGCTGTTTTTT.

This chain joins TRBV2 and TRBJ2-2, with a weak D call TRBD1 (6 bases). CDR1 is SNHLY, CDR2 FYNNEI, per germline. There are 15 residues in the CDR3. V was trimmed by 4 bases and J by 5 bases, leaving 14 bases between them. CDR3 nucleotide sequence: TGTGCCAGCAGTGCCACAGGGCTCGGAACCGGGGAGCTGTTTTTT. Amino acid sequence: CASSATGLGTGELFF.

DNA for the CDR3: TGTGCCAGTAGTATATTCCCTCCCCTAGCGGGTCCCCCCACAGATACGCAGTATTTT. Protein sequence: CASSIFPPLAGPPTDTQYF. This rearrangement joins TRBV19 to TRBJ2-3; 8 bases map to TRBD2. Germline lookup yields CDR1 LNHDA and CDR2 SQIVND (reference sequence). V lost 2 bases and J lost 2; bases outside the gene matches: 15. The CDR3 is 19 residues long.

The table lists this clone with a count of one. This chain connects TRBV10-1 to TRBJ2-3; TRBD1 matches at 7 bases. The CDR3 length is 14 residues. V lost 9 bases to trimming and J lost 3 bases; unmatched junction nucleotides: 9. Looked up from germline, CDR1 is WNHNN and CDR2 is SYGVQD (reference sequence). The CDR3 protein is CARHHRGGTDTQYF. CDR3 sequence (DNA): TGCGCCAGGCATCACAGGGGTGGGACAGATACGCAGTATTTT.

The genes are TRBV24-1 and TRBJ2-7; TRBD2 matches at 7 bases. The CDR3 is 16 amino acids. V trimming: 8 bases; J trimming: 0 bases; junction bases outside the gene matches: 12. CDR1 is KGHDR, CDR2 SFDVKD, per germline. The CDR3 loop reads CATTSPAGVSSYEQYF. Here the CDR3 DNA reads TGTGCCACCACGTCGCCTGCGGGGGTAAGCTCCTACGAGCAGTACTTC.

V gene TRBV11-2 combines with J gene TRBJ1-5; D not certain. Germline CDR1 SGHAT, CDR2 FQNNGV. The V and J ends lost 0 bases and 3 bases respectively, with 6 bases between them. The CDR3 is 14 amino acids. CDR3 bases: TGTGCCAGCAGCTTAGACGGTTCCAATCAGCCCCAGCATTTT. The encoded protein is CASSLDGSNQPQHF.

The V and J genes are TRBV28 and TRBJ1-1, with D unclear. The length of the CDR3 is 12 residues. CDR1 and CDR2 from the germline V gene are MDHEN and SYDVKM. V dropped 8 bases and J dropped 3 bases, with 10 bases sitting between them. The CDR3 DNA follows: TGTGCCAGCCGACTTGTAGACACTGAAGCTTTCTTT. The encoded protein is CASRLVDTEAFF. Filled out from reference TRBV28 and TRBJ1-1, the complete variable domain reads DVKVTQSSRYLVKRTGEKVFLECVQDMDHENMFWYRQDPGLGLRLIYFSYDVKMKEKGDIPEGYSVSREKKERFSLILESASTNQTSMYLCASRLVDTEAFFGQGTRLTVV.

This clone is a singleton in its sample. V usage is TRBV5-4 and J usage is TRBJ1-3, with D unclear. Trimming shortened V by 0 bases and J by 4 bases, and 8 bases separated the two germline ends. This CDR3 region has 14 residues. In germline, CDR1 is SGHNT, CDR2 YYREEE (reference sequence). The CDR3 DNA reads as TGTGCCAGCAGCTTGGATTATCTGGGAAACACCATATATTTT. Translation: CASSLDYLGNTIYF.

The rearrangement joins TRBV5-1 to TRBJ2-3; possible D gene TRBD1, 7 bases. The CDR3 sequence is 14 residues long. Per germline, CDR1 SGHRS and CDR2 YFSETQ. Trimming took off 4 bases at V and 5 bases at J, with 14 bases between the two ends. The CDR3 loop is CASSQGGRVDTQYF. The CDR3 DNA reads TGCGCCAGCAGCCAGGGGGGCCGGGTAGATACGCAGTATTTT.

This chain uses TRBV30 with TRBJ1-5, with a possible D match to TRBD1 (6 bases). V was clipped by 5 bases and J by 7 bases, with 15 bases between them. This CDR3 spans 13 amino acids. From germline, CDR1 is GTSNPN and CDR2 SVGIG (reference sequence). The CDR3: CAWAGTTGQPQHF. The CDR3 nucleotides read TGTGCCTGGGCCGGGACAACGGGGCAGCCCCAGCATTTT. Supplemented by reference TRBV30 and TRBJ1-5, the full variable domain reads SQTIHQWPATLVQPVGSPLSLECTVEGTSNPNLYWYRQAAGRGLQLLFYSVGIGQISSEVPQNLSASRPQDRQFILSSKKLLLSDSGFYLCAWAGTTGQPQHFGDGTRLSIL.

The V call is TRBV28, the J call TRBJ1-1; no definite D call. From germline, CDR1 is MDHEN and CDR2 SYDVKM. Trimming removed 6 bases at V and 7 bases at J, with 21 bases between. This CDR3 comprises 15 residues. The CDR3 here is CASRQWAGEGYEAFF. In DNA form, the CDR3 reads TGTGCCAGCAGGCAGTGGGCAGGCGAGGGCTATGAAGCTTTCTTT.